The sequence of this TCR beta chain was determined in a study of technical replicates of blood from several donors. Germline CDR1 SQVTM, CDR2 ANQGSEA. This CDR3 has 14 amino acids. Between the trimmed V and J ends, which lost 2 bases and 2 bases, there was a span of 12 bases. Clones were sequenced by immunoSEQ multiplex PCR, and TCRdb holds only the in-frame ones, with some missing. The sample holds over 50,000 clones, around 88% seen once. This clone was observed a few times. The material sequenced was PBMCs. This chain uses TRBV29-1 with TRBJ1-1, with D unresolved. This clonotype was obtained from a human donor in good health. Some clones in this sample may be carry-over from other donors' samples. The DNA of the CDR3 is TGCAGCGTTGAACGTCCGGTGGTAAACACTGAAGCTTTCTTT. Translated: CSVERPVVNTEAFF. Together with reference TRBV29-1 and TRBJ1-1, the CDR3 gives the full variable domain: SAVISQKPSRDICQRGTSLTIQCQVDSQVTMMFWYRQQPGQSLTLIATANQGSEATYESGFVIDKFPISRPNLTFSTLTVSNMSPEDSSIYLCSVERPVVNTEAFFGQGTRLTVV.